This TCR beta chain was captured in a study of Tregs in tolerant kidney transplant recipients. Related graft donors supplied nonmyeloablative bone marrow transplants, and mixed chimerism was transient. Clones were sequenced by immunoSEQ multiplex PCR, and TCRdb holds only the in-frame ones, with some missing. The sample consists of roughly 64,000 clones, 87% of them appearing once. The clonotype was recovered from a human patient who received a combined kidney and bone marrow transplant. Some T cells may be graft donor cells. The sample consisted of CD4+ T cells from blood (PBMCs), taken 6 months after the transplant.

This CDR3 is CATSKGGGVPPGELFF. The CDR3 DNA reads as TGCGCCACCTCGAAAGGCGGGGGGGTCCCTCCCGGGGAGCTGTTTTTT. The V gene is TRBV4-1, the J gene TRBJ2-2; 9 bases align to TRBD2. V lost 10 bases, J lost 6 bases, and 15 bases stayed unmatched. CDR3 size: 16 residues. In germline, CDR1 is MGHRA, CDR2 YSYEKL.